A single sample is the source of the 18 T cell receptor beta chains below, sequenced in a study of T cell repertoires in ileal Crohn's disease. The assay was immunoSEQ multiplex PCR, and TCRdb's table has in-frame clones only and misses some. The table records some 10,000 clones, around three quarters of them present only once. Sequencing was carried out using ileal tissue. All receptors come from an adult with Crohn's disease.

This sequence joins TRBV15 and TRBJ1-3; a possible D gene is TRBD1 (5 bases). Germline V gene data show CDR1 as LNHNV and CDR2 as YYDKDF (reference sequence). The length of the CDR3 is 14 residues. V was shortened by 3 bases and J by 5 bases, with 11 bases between the two germline ends. The CDR3 coding sequence is TGTGCCACCAGCAGGGATAGGGGAAGAAACACCATATATTTT. Amino acid sequence: CATSRDRGRNTIYF.

The rearrangement links TRBV5-5 to TRBJ2-6; TRBD1 is a possible D gene (6 bases). The CDR3 has 15 residues. CDR1 and CDR2 from the germline V gene are SGHKS and YYEKEE (reference sequence). V was trimmed by 4 bases and J by 2 bases, leaving 10 bases between them. The CDR3 region is CASSEPGAGANVLTF. Written as DNA, the CDR3 is TGTGCCAGCAGCGAGCCAGGGGCTGGGGCCAACGTCCTGACTTTC.

J is TRBJ2-2 and V is TRBV10-1; 9 bases are shared with TRBD2. There are 15 residues in the CDR3. Germline values: CDR1 WNHNN, CDR2 SYGVQD (reference sequence). The J segment lost 4 bases and the V segment lost 7 bases, leaving 7 bases of the junction unmatched. This CDR3 is CASTPGLASTGELFF. In nucleotides, the CDR3 is TGCGCCAGCACTCCGGGACTAGCCTCCACCGGGGAGCTGTTTTTT.

The CDR3 sequence is CASSVGRISGNTIYF. For the CDR3, the DNA is TGTGCCAGCAGCGTAGGGCGGATCTCTGGAAACACCATATATTTT. The chain employs TRBV9 and TRBJ1-3, with D unclear. V was shortened by 0 bases and J by 0 bases, with 7 bases between the two germline ends. CDR3 length: 15 amino acids. Germline CDR1 SGDLS, CDR2 YYNGEE.

The gene calls are TRBV5-1 and TRBJ1-2; 9 bases match TRBD1. The V gene end was trimmed by 0 bases and the J gene end by 6 bases; junction bases not matched to a gene: 3. Per the germline V gene, CDR1 is SGHRS and CDR2 is YFSETQ. The CDR3 contains 14 residues. CDR3 residues: CASSLAQGADGYTF. The CDR3 region has the DNA TGCGCCAGCAGCTTGGCACAGGGGGCAGATGGCTACACCTTC.

This clone rates as medium-sized. This chain uses TRBV6-6 with TRBJ1-2; D is uncertain. Deletions cut 2 bases from V and 2 bases from J, with 3 bases between. CDR1 and CDR2 (germline): MNHNY, SVGAGI (reference sequence). The CDR3 covers 12 residues. CDR3 protein: CASSYQNYGYTF. Here the CDR3 DNA reads TGTGCCAGCAGTTACCAAAACTATGGCTACACCTTC.

This chain connects TRBV9 to TRBJ2-3, with TRBD2 identical over 15 bases. Looked up from germline, CDR1 is SGDLS and CDR2 is YYNGEE. The CDR3 has 17 amino acids. V lost 4 bases and J lost 5; bases outside the gene matches: 8. CDR3 protein: CASSPQGLAGGRDTQYF. The CDR3 coding sequence is TGTGCCAGCAGCCCCCAAGGACTAGCGGGGGGGCGAGATACGCAGTATTTT.

The chain has TRBV19 and TRBJ1-2; unclear D gene. This CDR3 has 13 amino acids. The germline gives CDR1 LNHDA, CDR2 SQIVND (reference sequence). V shed 7 bases and J shed 6 bases, with 15 bases lying between them. The CDR3 reads CASTEPGWDGYTF. CDR3 sequence (DNA): TGTGCCAGTACAGAACCAGGATGGGATGGCTACACCTTC.

The chain has TRBV5-1 and TRBJ1-3; D ambiguous. Germline V CDR1 and CDR2: SGHRS, YFSETQ. CDR3 length: 15 amino acids. V lost 0 bases and J lost 0, with 7 bases in between. The CDR3 region has the DNA TGCGCCAGCAGCTTGGGAGACAACTCTGGAAACACCATATATTTT. This translates into CASSLGDNSGNTIYF.

In this sample, this clone turned up once. This chain uses TRBV7-9 with TRBJ1-2; D remains ambiguous. The CDR3 runs to 16 residues. In germline, CDR1 is SEHNR, CDR2 FQNEAQ (reference sequence). The V gene lost 2 bases and the J gene lost 4 bases, with 17 bases spanning the gap. CDR3 protein: CASSLLGPRRVYGYTF. As DNA, the CDR3 is TGTGCCAGCAGCTTATTGGGTCCGAGGAGAGTCTATGGCTACACCTTC. Full variable domain (rest looked up from reference TRBV7-9 and TRBJ1-2): DTGVSQNPRHKITKRGQNVTFRCDPISEHNRLYWYRQTLGQGPEFLTYFQNEAQLEKSRLLSDRFSAERPKGSFSTLEIQRTEQGDSAMYLCASSLLGPRRVYGYTFGSGTRLTVV.

The genes are TRBV11-2 and TRBJ1-5, with no clear D. Germline CDR1 reads SGHAT; CDR2 reads FQNNGV. The CDR3 extends over 13 amino acids. With 4 bases removed from V and 6 bases from J, the gap between germline ends came to 10 bases. This CDR3 reads CASSYRVGQPQHF. As DNA, the CDR3 is TGTGCCAGCAGCTACAGAGTTGGTCAGCCCCAGCATTTT.

The chain joins TRBV7-8 to TRBJ2-7, with a weak D call TRBD1 (7 bases). Trimming took off 4 bases at V and 2 bases at J, with 24 bases between the two ends. CDR1 is SGHVS and CDR2 is FQNEAQ in the germline V gene. The CDR3 has 18 amino acids. The CDR3 here is CASSSRGARTTKTYEQYF. The DNA of the CDR3 is TGTGCCAGCAGCTCCAGGGGGGCGAGAACAACCAAAACCTACGAGCAGTACTTC.

The chain combines TRBV19 with TRBJ2-1, with TRBD2 as a possible D gene (5 bases). The CDR3 runs 14 residues. Per germline, CDR1 LNHDA and CDR2 SQIVND (reference sequence). The V end lost 3 bases, the J end lost 5 bases, and 11 bases lay between the germline ends. CDR3 region: CASSMGRRNNEQFF. The CDR3, as DNA: TGTGCCAGTAGTATGGGGAGAAGGAACAATGAGCAGTTCTTC.

This clone came up a few times. The chain joins TRBV15 to TRBJ1-1; TRBD1 matches 7 bases. CDR3 length: 15 amino acids. After removal of 5 bases from V and 1 base from J, the junction contained 7 bases not matched to a gene. The germline CDR1 and CDR2 sequences are LNHNV and YYDKDF (reference sequence). In nucleotides, the CDR3 is TGTGCCACCAGCTGGGATTACAGGGGGAACACTGAAGCTTTCTTT. Encoded protein: CATSWDYRGNTEAFF.

This clone appeared a single time. The rearrangement joins TRBV7-3 to TRBJ2-1, with 10 bases lining up with TRBD2. The CDR3 has 15 amino acids. CDR1 and CDR2 (germline): SGHTA, FQGTGA. Trimming at V came to 4 bases and at J to 2 bases, leaving 2 bases not matched to a gene. The CDR3 nucleotides read TGTGCCAGCAGCTCGAGCGGGGGGGCCTACAATGAGCAGTTCTTC. This translates into CASSSSGGAYNEQFF.

This clone was seen more than once but under ten times. The chain recombines TRBV5-1 with TRBJ1-2, with D possibly matching TRBD1 (5 bases). Looked up from germline, CDR1 is SGHRS and CDR2 is YFSETQ. The CDR3 sequence is 14 residues long. V was clipped by 3 bases and J by 1 base, with 10 bases between them. The chain's CDR3 is CASSSDTSNYGYTF. The CDR3 DNA follows: TGCGCCAGCAGCTCGGACACGAGTAACTATGGCTACACCTTC.

This clone was counted once. The V call is TRBV18, the J call TRBJ1-5; 10 positions match TRBD1. The CDR3 has 15 residues. From germline, CDR1 is KGHSH and CDR2 LQKENI. The J segment lost 6 bases and the V segment lost 5 bases, leaving 7 bases of the junction unmatched. CDR3 in DNA: TGTGCCAGCTCATCCTCGGACAGGGGGGGTCAGCCCCAGCATTTT. Amino acids: CASSSSDRGGQPQHF.

This rearrangement joins TRBV7-2 to TRBJ1-1; D unclear. The CDR3 is 11 residues long. V was cut by 1 base and J by 8 bases, with 5 bases left in between. CDR1 SGHTA and CDR2 FQGNSA come from the germline V gene. The CDR3 here is CASSLDQEAFF. CDR3 bases: TGTGCCAGCAGCTTAGACCAGGAAGCTTTCTTT.